This T cell receptor (beta chain) emerged from a study of blood T cell repertoires in COVID-19. This table comes from immunoSEQ multiplex PCR, and its TCRdb copy is limited to in-frame clones, with some not included. In the table there are approximately 250,000 clones, 75% to 90% of which are singletons. CDR1 and CDR2 from the germline V gene are LNHNV and YYDKDF (reference sequence). This CDR3 has 15 amino acids. Trimming took 5 bases from V and 7 from J, leaving 19 bases between them. The sequence was collected from a man aged 25-45 years with active or convalescent COVID-19. Specimen: peripheral blood. V is TRBV15 and J is TRBJ2-3; perhaps TRBD2 as D (5 bases). This CDR3 reads CATSPPAGRRYTQYF. The CDR3 region has the DNA TGTGCCACCAGCCCTCCCGCGGGTAGGAGGTATACGCAGTATTTT.